A single T cell receptor (beta chain) is shown here with its context. The antigen is undetermined. This sample is part of a study of blood T cells in healthy people across ages. Study observations and caveats: Donor CMV status was unknown, possibly confounding expanded clonotype changes.

For the second PCR, which ran for roughly 6 to 12 cycles, a sample-barcoded 5' primer and a J-beta primer mix were used. Individual samples furnished no less than 2.5 million CDR3-containing paired-end reads apiece. One entry per CDR3 protein, called by TCRdb with MiXCR from the 5' RACE reads. The data show about 570,000 distinct CDR3 sequences, 27% seen once. Per sample, no less than 5.5 micrograms of total RNA were extracted. The CDR3 consists of 16 residues. Germline CDR1 is ENHRY and CDR2 is SYGVKD. Unmatched junction bases numbered 17, after V lost 10 bases and J lost 5 bases. The material sequenced was blood. The source is a woman aged 70-85 years in good health. The V gene is TRBV10-3, the J gene TRBJ2-5; TRBD1 matches at 9 bases. The CDR3 DNA reads as TGTGCCACGGGCCCGGGACAGGGAAGTAAGAAGGAGACCCAGTACTTC. This gives the protein CATGPGQGSKKETQYF.